Listed below are T cell receptor beta chains from one sample, sequenced in a study of blood T cell repertoires in COVID-19. The table came from immunoSEQ multiplex PCR; TCRdb's copy has only in-frame clones and leaves some out. This sample carries about 46,000 clones, about 90% of them seen once, and the ten largest clones take about 7.3%. Sequenced sample: peripheral blood. Receptors were obtained from a man aged 45-60 years with acute or convalescent COVID-19. Each CDR3 is given without its conserved first and last residue. Fields, in order: J gene, D gene, clone size, V gene, CDR3 protein. A D gene is named only where the DNA matches it firmly. Some rows mark clone size as missing; the rest say once, few, many or name a class of expanded clone.

j_gene: TRBJ2-7
d_gene: TRBD1
abundance: NA
v_gene: TRBV6-6
CDR3aa: ASSPYTVGQGTYEQY

j_gene: TRBJ2-3
d_gene: NA
abundance: NA
v_gene: TRBV7-9
CDR3aa: ASSFTLPGGPRGTDTQY

j_gene: TRBJ2-1
d_gene: TRBD1
abundance: NA
v_gene: TRBV24-1
CDR3aa: ATSDLSAGGNEQF

j_gene: TRBJ1-6
d_gene: TRBD1
abundance: NA
v_gene: TRBV4-2
CDR3aa: ASSQNRQGALGSPLH

j_gene: TRBJ1-2
d_gene: TRBD1
abundance: NA
v_gene: TRBV5-6
CDR3aa: ASSTGTGGVIDYGYT

j_gene: TRBJ1-2
d_gene: NA
abundance: NA
v_gene: TRBV7-8
CDR3aa: ASSPKPRGDGYT

j_gene: TRBJ2-2
d_gene: NA
abundance: NA
v_gene: TRBV7-9
CDR3aa: ASSSPPGSTGELF

j_gene: TRBJ1-2
d_gene: NA
abundance: NA
v_gene: TRBV5-3
CDR3aa: ARSLQLSRGYGYT

j_gene: TRBJ1-1
d_gene: NA
abundance: once
v_gene: TRBV30
CDR3aa: AWRATGISEAF

j_gene: TRBJ2-1
d_gene: TRBD2
abundance: NA
v_gene: TRBV2
CDR3aa: ASSDPSGRRDEQF

j_gene: TRBJ1-4
d_gene: TRBD1
abundance: NA
v_gene: TRBV6-2/TRBV6-3
CDR3aa: ASSTRTGEGEKLF

j_gene: TRBJ1-3
d_gene: NA
abundance: NA
v_gene: TRBV5-4
CDR3aa: ASSLGGGSGNTIY

j_gene: TRBJ1-5
d_gene: NA
abundance: few
v_gene: TRBV7-2
CDR3aa: ASSQEVNQPQH

j_gene: TRBJ1-6
d_gene: NA
abundance: NA
v_gene: TRBV14
CDR3aa: ASSQDPGGLSPLH

j_gene: TRBJ1-5
d_gene: TRBD1
abundance: NA
v_gene: TRBV6-5
CDR3aa: ASSKGALQPQH

j_gene: TRBJ1-1
d_gene: NA
abundance: NA
v_gene: TRBV7-9
CDR3aa: ASSVTENTEAF

j_gene: TRBJ2-1
d_gene: NA
abundance: NA
v_gene: TRBV7-8
CDR3aa: ASSWAQTYNEQF

j_gene: TRBJ1-5
d_gene: TRBD1
abundance: NA
v_gene: TRBV18
CDR3aa: ASSPRGQGYQPQH

j_gene: TRBJ1-2
d_gene: TRBD1
abundance: NA
v_gene: TRBV6-1
CDR3aa: ASSEKLTGVIYGYT

j_gene: TRBJ1-5
d_gene: NA
abundance: NA
v_gene: TRBV5-1
CDR3aa: ASRPDGYSNQPQH

j_gene: TRBJ2-7
d_gene: NA
abundance: few
v_gene: TRBV29-1
CDR3aa: SVEDRSEQY

j_gene: TRBJ2-2
d_gene: TRBD2
abundance: NA
v_gene: TRBV19
CDR3aa: ASSISAGGPTGELF

j_gene: TRBJ1-4
d_gene: NA
abundance: NA
v_gene: TRBV19
CDR3aa: ASSRARGEIEKLF

j_gene: TRBJ1-2
d_gene: TRBD1
abundance: NA
v_gene: TRBV7-8
CDR3aa: ASSLPDREERGYT

j_gene: TRBJ2-5
d_gene: NA
abundance: NA
v_gene: TRBV6-2/TRBV6-3
CDR3aa: ASSYDGPGETQY

j_gene: TRBJ2-1
d_gene: NA
abundance: NA
v_gene: TRBV9
CDR3aa: ASSVESGRNEQF

j_gene: TRBJ1-2
d_gene: NA
abundance: NA
v_gene: TRBV6-2/TRBV6-3
CDR3aa: ASSYGGANYGYT

j_gene: TRBJ2-7
d_gene: TRBD2
abundance: once
v_gene: TRBV7-9
CDR3aa: ASSSSAGAGFEQY

j_gene: TRBJ2-5
d_gene: TRBD2
abundance: NA
v_gene: TRBV28
CDR3aa: ASSRTSGFRAQY

j_gene: TRBJ2-4
d_gene: TRBD2
abundance: NA
v_gene: TRBV5-6
CDR3aa: ASSSGTTTAKNIQY

j_gene: TRBJ2-1
d_gene: TRBD1
abundance: NA
v_gene: TRBV14
CDR3aa: ASSQPGTGYHNEQF

j_gene: TRBJ2-2
d_gene: TRBD1
abundance: NA
v_gene: TRBV7-8
CDR3aa: ASSLQGARNTGELF

j_gene: TRBJ2-3
d_gene: TRBD2
abundance: once
v_gene: TRBV6-5
CDR3aa: ASSAGHTDTQY

j_gene: TRBJ1-1
d_gene: NA
abundance: NA
v_gene: TRBV5-1
CDR3aa: ASSVTVNTEAF

j_gene: TRBJ2-2
d_gene: NA
abundance: NA
v_gene: TRBV4-2
CDR3aa: ASSRQPLQGDNTGELF

j_gene: TRBJ1-1
d_gene: NA
abundance: NA
v_gene: TRBV9
CDR3aa: ASSGGRAGETEAF

j_gene: TRBJ1-1
d_gene: NA
abundance: NA
v_gene: TRBV7-2
CDR3aa: ASSPRGGDTEAF

j_gene: TRBJ2-4
d_gene: TRBD1
abundance: NA
v_gene: TRBV2
CDR3aa: ASSRGAQTGAWDIQY

j_gene: TRBJ2-3
d_gene: TRBD1
abundance: NA
v_gene: TRBV14
CDR3aa: ASRLTGGATTQY

j_gene: TRBJ2-3
d_gene: TRBD2
abundance: NA
v_gene: TRBV4-3
CDR3aa: ASSQDPRGGQEDTQY

j_gene: TRBJ2-1
d_gene: NA
abundance: NA
v_gene: TRBV27
CDR3aa: ASSPYTSGEQF

j_gene: TRBJ2-7
d_gene: NA
abundance: NA
v_gene: TRBV28
CDR3aa: ASSFQGRWDEQY